These T cell receptor beta chains were read from a single sample in a study of blood T cell repertoires in COVID-19. TCRdb's copy holds only in-frame clones and misses some; the assay was immunoSEQ multiplex PCR. The sample lists 100,000 to 150,000 clones, around four fifths seen once, with around 5.5% in the top ten. The sequenced sample was peripheral blood. The source of these receptors is a man in his sixties with acute or convalescent COVID-19. Each CDR3 is given without its conserved first and last residue. A D gene is named only where the DNA matches it firmly.

v_call	j_call	d_call	cdr3_aa
TRBV5-1	TRBJ1-1	-	ASSLGNNRAGTEAF
TRBV4-2	TRBJ1-1	TRBD1	ASSPGQGGSTEAF
TRBV19	TRBJ1-1	-	ASSIGPVPRGSHTEAF
TRBV11-2	TRBJ2-3	TRBD2	ASSSLAGGSTDTQY
TRBV5-1	TRBJ1-6	-	ASSLWQEGNSPLH
TRBV5-1	TRBJ2-3	-	ASSPGTSTDTQY
TRBV5-4	TRBJ2-2	-	ASSLARGAAAGELF
TRBV6-1	TRBJ2-7	-	ASSELQGHLSEQY
TRBV7-9	TRBJ1-1	-	ASAKGGSLNTEAF
TRBV18	TRBJ1-4	TRBD1	ASSPIPGQTNEKLF
TRBV6-5	TRBJ1-2	-	ASGGQYGYT
TRBV7-9	TRBJ2-7	-	ASSLQGSEPQY
TRBV11-3	TRBJ1-2	-	ASSSGRASGGYT
TRBV23-1	TRBJ1-1	-	ASSLGGINTEAF
TRBV30	TRBJ2-3	TRBD2	AWTVPGLAGGTDTQY
TRBV27	TRBJ1-5	-	ASSPSTGIQPQH
TRBV11-1	TRBJ2-2	TRBD1	ASSPTGTVTGELF
TRBV4-2	TRBJ2-7	TRBD1	ASSQDFSGTGFAYEQY
TRBV7-6	TRBJ2-3	TRBD2	ASSSGLAGGWDTQY
TRBV11-2	TRBJ1-2	TRBD1	ASSWGQGAYGYT
TRBV5-1	TRBJ1-1	-	ASSLGHEGGNTEAF
TRBV6-5	TRBJ2-1	TRBD2	ASSSPGGNNEQF
TRBV24-1	TRBJ2-1	TRBD2	ATSQGRTSGNFNEQF
TRBV9	TRBJ2-2	-	ASSNFPRRGANTGELF
TRBV6-1	TRBJ2-2	TRBD2	ASSATSGILQNTGELF